A single sample gave rise to the 23 T cell receptor beta chains below, sequenced in a study of T cell repertoires in cytomegalovirus infection. Each CDR3 protein gets one entry after TCRdb re-called the reads with MiXCR. The sample comprises 200,000 to 250,000 distinct CDR3 sequences, roughly 6.5% of which are singletons, and less than 7.5% rests with the top ten. Sequenced sample: PBMCs. The receptors were sampled from a human donor in good health (CMV status not recorded). Some clones in this sample may be carry-over from other donors' samples.

In this sample, this clonotype turned up a few times. The rearrangement links TRBV12-3 or TRBV12-4 to TRBJ2-5, with 7 bases that match TRBD2. V trimming: 0 bases; J trimming: 2 bases; junction bases outside the gene matches: 12. The CDR3 totals 18 residues. CDR3 protein: CASSLALGGGNSQETQYF. In DNA form, the CDR3 reads TGTGCCAGCAGTTTAGCGTTGGGCGGGGGAAACTCGCAAGAGACCCAGTACTTC.

The chain links TRBV6-4 to TRBJ2-1; 8 bases are a match to TRBD1. Germline assignment: CDR1 MRHNA and CDR2 SNTAGT. The V segment lost 6 bases and the J segment 1 base; nucleotides outside the gene matches: 5. The CDR3 spans 15 residues. The CDR3 DNA follows: TGTGCCAGCAGCCTGGACAGGGTGTCCTACAATGAGCAGTTCTTC. This encodes CASSLDRVSYNEQFF.

The sample holds many counts of this clonotype. The chain recombines TRBV20-1 with TRBJ1-4; D not certain. The CDR3 is made up of 14 amino acids. Trimming removed 0 bases from V and 8 bases from J, with 13 bases in between. Germline values: CDR1 DFQATT, CDR2 SNEGSKA (reference sequence). CDR3 DNA sequence: TGCAGTGCTAGAGATACGGGGTTCGGGGAAAAACTGTTTTTT. It translates to CSARDTGFGEKLFF.

This clonotype has ten or more counts. This chain uses TRBV15 with TRBJ2-1; maybe TRBD1 (5 bases). Germline CDR1 and CDR2: LNHNV and YYDKDF (reference sequence). V was pared by 1 base and J by 6 bases, with 7 bases between. This CDR3 contains 13 residues. The CDR3 sequence: CATSRARGNEQFF. In DNA form, the CDR3 reads TGTGCCACCAGCAGAGCTAGGGGCAATGAGCAGTTCTTC.

This clonotype was observed at least ten times. The J gene is TRBJ2-5, the V gene TRBV27; the match to TRBD1 covers 9 bases. Germline lookup yields CDR1 MNHEY and CDR2 SMNVEV (reference sequence). V gave up 0 bases and J gave up 4 bases; unmatched junction bases: 12. CDR3 size: 18 residues. CDR3 sequence (DNA): TGTGCCAGCAGTTTATCGAGGATCACCCAGACAGGGGGAGAGACCCAGTACTTC. Translating it yields CASSLSRITQTGGETQYF.

This clonotype was observed many times. J is TRBJ2-3 and V is TRBV28, with D maybe TRBD1 (5 bases). Trimming removed 6 bases from V and 0 bases from J, with 13 bases in between. Germline V gene sequence: CDR1 MDHEN, CDR2 SYDVKM. The CDR3 has 15 residues. Written as DNA, the CDR3 is TGTGCCAGCAGCTCAGCAGGGATGAGCACAGATACGCAGTATTTT. It yields the protein CASSSAGMSTDTQYF.

This clonotype was observed at least ten times. The rearrangement links TRBV19 to TRBJ2-5; D unresolved. CDR1 is LNHDA and CDR2 is SQIVND in the germline V gene (reference sequence). CDR3 size: 15 residues. With 2 bases removed from V and 2 bases from J, the gap between germline ends came to 12 bases. CDR3 sequence (DNA): TGTGCCAGTAGTATAAAACATGGGGTACAAGAGACCCAGTACTTC. Translated: CASSIKHGVQETQYF.

This clonotype came up many times. V gene TRBV6-2 or TRBV6-3 combines with J gene TRBJ2-3; 8 bases map to TRBD2. This CDR3 spans 15 amino acids. Losses at the gene ends were 5 bases for V and 0 bases for J; bases not matched to a gene: 4. Germline lookup yields CDR1 MNHEY and CDR2 SVGEGT. CDR3 residues: CASSGTSMSTDTQYF. CDR3 DNA: TGTGCCAGCAGTGGGACTAGTATGAGCACAGATACGCAGTATTTT.

This clonotype was seen repeatedly, ten times or more. CDR3 loop: CASSLDRDGLGTEAFF. The CDR3 bases are TGTGCCAGCAGCTTAGATCGGGACGGTCTGGGCACTGAAGCTTTCTTT. The chain links TRBV7-2 to TRBJ1-1; possible D gene TRBD1, 5 bases. The CDR3 is 16 residues long. CDR1 is SGHTA and CDR2 is FQGNSA in the germline V gene. V gave up 1 base and J gave up 4 bases, with 16 bases separating them.

This clonotype was seen more than once but under ten times. This chain connects TRBV9 to TRBJ2-1, with 7 bases that match TRBD2. The CDR3 totals 15 residues. The junction had 5 bases not matched to a gene; V was cut back by 3 bases and J by 2 bases. Germline loops: CDR1 SGDLS, CDR2 YYNGEE. The CDR3 nucleotides read TGTGCCAGCAGCGGGGCTAGCGGACCCTACAATGAGCAGTTCTTC. Protein sequence: CASSGASGPYNEQFF. Full variable domain (outside the CDR3, taken from reference TRBV9 and TRBJ2-1): DSGVTQTPKHLITATGQRVTLRCSPRSGDLSVYWYQQSLDQGLQFLIQYYNGEERAKGNILERFSAQQFPDLHSELNLSSLELGDSALYFCASSGASGPYNEQFFGPGTRLTVL.

This chain links TRBV19 with TRBJ2-1, with a possible D match to TRBD1 (7 bases). The CDR3 runs to 17 residues. The germline V gene encodes CDR1 LNHDA and CDR2 SQIVND (reference sequence). Trimming pared 3 bases from V and 0 bases from J, leaving 15 bases between. CDR3 DNA: TGTGCCAGTAGTATTAGGGGGGCAGGGGGCTCCTACAATGAGCAGTTCTTC. Translation: CASSIRGAGGSYNEQFF. Full variable domain (remainder filled in from reference TRBV19 and TRBJ2-1): DGGITQSPKYLFRKEGQNVTLSCEQNLNHDAMYWYRQDPGQGLRLIYYSQIVNDFQKGDIAEGYSVSREKKESFPLTVTSAQKNPTAFYLCASSIRGAGGSYNEQFFGPGTRLTVL.

In its sample, this clonotype was seen many times. The chain uses TRBV6-2 or TRBV6-3 and TRBJ2-5, with 8 bases that match TRBD2. V lost 2 bases to trimming and J lost 2 bases; unmatched junction nucleotides: 10. Germline CDR1 and CDR2: MNHEY and SVGEGT. The CDR3 runs 17 residues. The CDR3 sequence: CASSYESGGLTQETQYF. The CDR3, as DNA: TGTGCCAGCAGTTACGAGAGCGGGGGCTTAACGCAAGAGACCCAGTACTTC.

In its sample, this clonotype was seen many times. V gene TRBV10-3 combines with J gene TRBJ2-3, with 8 bases that match TRBD2. The CDR3 length is 15 residues. V lost 2 bases, J lost 2 bases, and 3 bases stayed unmatched. Germline V gene lookup returns CDR1 ENHRY and CDR2 SYGVKD. The CDR3 protein is CAISEDGGDTDTQYF. CDR3 bases: TGTGCCATCAGTGAGGACGGGGGGGACACAGATACGCAGTATTTT.

This clonotype was detected many times. The rearrangement uses TRBV5-4 and TRBJ2-5, with 8 bases that match TRBD1. Germline V gives CDR1 SGHNT, CDR2 YYREEE (reference sequence). Unmatched junction bases numbered 11, after V lost 0 bases and J lost 4 bases. CDR3 length: 17 residues. The CDR3 DNA follows: TGTGCCAGCAGCTTGGGGGCAGCCGGGACAGGAACAGAGACCCAGTACTTC. Its translation is CASSLGAAGTGTETQYF.

This clonotype was detected ten times or more. The chain joins TRBV2 to TRBJ1-2, with a possible D match to TRBD1 (5 bases). V was cut by 3 bases and J by 9 bases, with 17 bases left in between. The CDR3 loop spans 14 amino acids. CDR1 is SNHLY, CDR2 FYNNEI, per germline. In nucleotides, the CDR3 is TGTGCCAGCAGTGAGCAGGGAGGTAGTATTCGCTACACCTTC. Its protein is CASSEQGGSIRYTF.

This clonotype was detected many times. The chain recombines TRBV15 with TRBJ2-5; D remains unclear. Between the trimmed V and J ends, which lost 0 bases and 5 bases, there was a span of 16 bases. The CDR3 has 16 residues. CDR1 is LNHNV and CDR2 is YYDKDF in the germline V gene (reference sequence). CDR3 amino acids: CATSRDMGSLAETQYF. DNA for the CDR3: TGTGCCACCAGCAGAGATATGGGCTCTTTGGCGGAGACCCAGTACTTC.

In this sample, this clonotype turned up many times. The chain joins TRBV9 to TRBJ1-1, with 7 bases lining up with TRBD1. The CDR3 spans 15 residues. Germline V gene sequence: CDR1 SGDLS, CDR2 YYNGEE. V lost 3 bases, J lost 3 bases, and 8 bases stayed unmatched. Written as DNA, the CDR3 is TGTGCCAGCAGCGCCACGACAGGGAGGGACACTGAAGCTTTCTTT. Translating it yields CASSATTGRDTEAFF. The variable domain in full, with the rest retrieved from reference TRBV9 and TRBJ1-1, is DSGVTQTPKHLITATGQRVTLRCSPRSGDLSVYWYQQSLDQGLQFLIQYYNGEERAKGNILERFSAQQFPDLHSELNLSSLELGDSALYFCASSATTGRDTEAFFGQGTRLTVV.

This clonotype was found many times. The chain carries TRBV5-1 and TRBJ2-3, with D unclear. The V end lost 7 bases, the J end lost 7 bases, and 16 bases lay between the germline ends. Germline V gives CDR1 SGHRS, CDR2 YFSETQ. This CDR3 is 13 amino acids long. CDR3 protein: CASSSPGGYTQYF. The CDR3 nucleotides read TGCGCCAGCTCCTCACCGGGTGGGTATACGCAGTATTTT.

This clonotype was seen many times. The chain carries TRBV12-3 or TRBV12-4 and TRBJ2-5, with 8 bases matching TRBD2. Trimming removed 5 bases from V and 5 bases from J; junction bases left unmatched: 7. The CDR3 has 14 amino acids. The CDR3 here is CASSTSGGGETQYF. The CDR3 DNA reads as TGTGCCAGCAGTACAAGCGGGGGTGGTGAGACCCAGTACTTC.

Ten or more counts support this clonotype. The rearrangement links TRBV7-2 to TRBJ2-5, with 7 nucleotides matching TRBD2. V dropped 5 bases and J dropped 5; count of bases not matched to a gene: 11. The CDR3 is 15 residues long. Germline loops: CDR1 SGHTA, CDR2 FQGNSA. CDR3: CASSQNRGGSETQYF. CDR3 bases: TGTGCCAGCAGCCAGAACCGCGGGGGTTCTGAGACCCAGTACTTC. Together with reference TRBV7-2 and TRBJ2-5, the CDR3 gives the full variable domain: GAGVSQSPSNKVTEKGKDVELRCDPISGHTALYWYRQSLGQGLEFLIYFQGNSAPDKSGLPSDRFSAERTGGSVSTLTIQRTQQEDSAVYLCASSQNRGGSETQYFGPGTRLLVL.

In this sample, this clonotype turned up many times. The chain joins TRBV28 to TRBJ2-3, with 11 bases fitting TRBD2. Germline CDR1 MDHEN, CDR2 SYDVKM. Trimming took 2 bases from V and 5 from J; bases not matched to a gene: 9. This CDR3 has 17 residues. In DNA form, the CDR3 reads TGTGCCAGCAGTTTACGTATAGCGGGGGGGCTGGGAGATACGCAGTATTTT. Translated: CASSLRIAGGLGDTQYF.

The table lists this clonotype with many counts. This chain links TRBV7-9 with TRBJ1-1, with 8 nucleotides matching TRBD1. The CDR3 spans 14 residues. Per the germline V gene, CDR1 is SEHNR and CDR2 is FQNEAQ (reference sequence). After removal of 5 bases from V and 6 bases from J, the junction contained 8 bases not matched to a gene. In DNA form, the CDR3 reads TGTGCCAGCAGCCCCTACAGGGGGGAGGCTGAAGCTTTCTTT. This gives the protein CASSPYRGEAEAFF.

There are many counts of this clonotype. The CDR3 DNA is TGTGCTAGTGGTTTGACCCCCGACGGGCAGACGCTCGGTACGCAGTATTTT. This sequence encodes CASGLTPDGQTLGTQYF. The rearrangement joins TRBV12-5 to TRBJ2-3; D unclear. The ends were cut back, 2 bases at V and 8 bases at J, with 23 bases in the middle. The CDR3 contains 17 residues. Germline lookup yields CDR1 LGHNT and CDR2 FRNRAP.